The present T cell receptor beta chain was sequenced within a study of blood T cell repertoires in COVID-19. The method was immunoSEQ multiplex PCR; TCRdb's version includes in-frame clones alone and lacks a portion of them. The sample consists of 200,000 to 250,000 clones, more than 75% of them appearing once. The CDR3 sequence is 14 residues long. The germline V and J ends were trimmed by 0 bases and 7 bases, with 11 bases remaining between them. Germline-derived CDR1 and CDR2 are SGHRS and YFSETQ. V and J are TRBV5-1 and TRBJ2-4, with D unresolved. This receptor was taken from a man older than 75 with acute or convalescent COVID-19. The specimen sequenced was peripheral blood. Here the CDR3 reads CASSLAAQPNIQYF. CDR3 sequence (DNA): TGCGCCAGCAGCTTGGCCGCACAGCCTAACATTCAGTACTTC.